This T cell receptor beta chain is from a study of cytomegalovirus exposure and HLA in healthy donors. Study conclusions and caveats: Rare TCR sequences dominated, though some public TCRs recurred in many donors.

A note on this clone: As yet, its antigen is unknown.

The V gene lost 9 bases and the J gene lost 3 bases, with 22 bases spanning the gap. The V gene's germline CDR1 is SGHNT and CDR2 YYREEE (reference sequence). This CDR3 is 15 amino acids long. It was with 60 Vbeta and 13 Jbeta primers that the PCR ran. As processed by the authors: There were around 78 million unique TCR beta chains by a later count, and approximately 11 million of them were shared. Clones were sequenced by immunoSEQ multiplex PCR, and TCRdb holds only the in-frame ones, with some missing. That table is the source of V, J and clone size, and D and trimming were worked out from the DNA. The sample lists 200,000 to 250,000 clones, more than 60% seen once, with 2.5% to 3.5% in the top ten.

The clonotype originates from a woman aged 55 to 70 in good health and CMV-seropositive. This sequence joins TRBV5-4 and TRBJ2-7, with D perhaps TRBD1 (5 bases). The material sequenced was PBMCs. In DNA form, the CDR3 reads TGTGCCACAAATATGAACAGGAATTTGGGCTACGAGCAGTACTTC. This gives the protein CATNMNRNLGYEQYF.